This T cell receptor (beta chain) was found in a study of T cells in women clearing cervical HPV infection. About this clone itself: The CDR3 end is not reached by the read, which stops 3 residues before it; the germline J gene fills it in.

Per germline, CDR1 SGHTA and CDR2 FQGNSA. The CDR3 extends over 13 amino acids. Trimming left V 2 bases short and J 5 bases short, with 9 bases between. This table comes from immunoSEQ multiplex PCR, and its TCRdb copy is limited to in-frame clones, with some not included. The sample includes 40,000 to 55,000 clones. The source of this sequence is a woman between 18 and 70 years old with a cervical HPV16 infection that either progressed to CIN3+ or cleared (not recorded which). Sequencing was done on a sample of blood buffy coat. The chain recombines TRBV7-2 with TRBJ2-5, with D possibly TRBD1 on 5 matching bases. The DNA read from the CDR3 is TGTGCCAGCAGCTTATCCAGGGCGGAGACC. Translated, it gives CASSLSRAET. In full, the CDR3 is CASSLSRAETQYF.